These 12 T cell receptor beta chains share one sample of origin, sequenced in a study of regulatory dendritic cells for organ transplantation. Using immunoSEQ multiplex PCR, the repertoire was profiled, and TCRdb retains in-frame clones only, with some absent. The table lists 20,000 to 25,000 clones, just under 75% of them singletons. Sequencing was carried out using memory CD4+ T cells from blood. Described subset: CD45RO+ memory T cells. All receptors come from a human donor in good health.

This rearrangement joins TRBV5-1 to TRBJ1-2, with TRBD1 as a possible D gene (5 bases). Germline V gene data show CDR1 as SGHRS and CDR2 as YFSETQ. V was cut by 0 bases and J by 6 bases, with 12 bases left in between. The CDR3 extends over 14 amino acids. In DNA, the CDR3 is TGCGCCAGCAGCTTGGCTGACAGATCTCATGGCTACACCTTC. This sequence encodes CASSLADRSHGYTF.

CDR3 loop: CASSVIGGSGNTGELFF. The CDR3 DNA reads as TGTGCCAGCAGTGTGATTGGAGGTAGTGGCAACACCGGGGAGCTGTTTTTT. The gene calls are TRBV25-1 and TRBJ2-2; a weak D match, TRBD2 (5 bases). V was clipped by 4 bases and J by 2 bases, with 17 bases between them. The CDR3 covers 17 residues. CDR1 is MGHDK and CDR2 is SYGVNS in the germline V gene.

This clone showed up just once. CDR3 residues: CASSLTPAGGPYEQYF. CDR3 in DNA: TGTGCCAGCAGCTTAACTCCGGCGGGGGGGCCCTACGAGCAGTACTTC. The rearrangement joins TRBV7-3 to TRBJ2-7; TRBD2 aligns across 9 bases. CDR1 is SGHTA, CDR2 FQGTGA, per germline. There are 16 residues in the CDR3. V was clipped by 0 bases and J by 2 bases; unmatched bases: 5. Drawing the rest from reference TRBV7-3 and TRBJ2-7, the complete variable domain is GAGVSQTPSNKVTEKGKYVELRCDPISGHTALYWYRQSLGQGPEFLIYFQGTGAADDSGLPNDRFFAVRPEGSVSTLKIQRTERGDSAVYLCASSLTPAGGPYEQYFGPGTRLTVT.

The genes are TRBV5-4 and TRBJ2-3; 9 bases agree with TRBD2. The CDR3 has 14 residues. Germline V lookup: CDR1 SGHNT, CDR2 YYREEE (reference sequence). The J segment lost 6 bases and the V segment lost 0 bases, leaving 2 bases of the junction unmatched. In DNA, the CDR3 is TGTGCCAGCAGCTTGGGACTAGCGGTGGATACGCAGTATTTT. Residues: CASSLGLAVDTQYF.

The genes are TRBV9 and TRBJ1-1; D is possibly TRBD1 (5 bases). V lost 0 bases and J lost 4, with 13 bases in between. The CDR3 length is 15 residues. The germline V gene encodes CDR1 SGDLS and CDR2 YYNGEE. This CDR3 is CASSVAPGVGTEAFF. The CDR3 DNA is TGTGCCAGCAGCGTAGCTCCGGGGGTTGGCACTGAAGCTTTCTTT.

The chain is built from TRBV5-1 and TRBJ2-2; D is possibly TRBD1 (5 bases). The V gene lost 2 bases and the J gene lost 0 bases, with 11 bases spanning the gap. This CDR3 is built from 16 residues. Germline loops: CDR1 SGHRS, CDR2 YFSETQ. CDR3 bases: TGCGCCAGCAGCTTTCTAGGGGCCGCGAACACCGGGGAGCTGTTTTTT. It specifies CASSFLGAANTGELFF.

V usage is TRBV6-6 and J usage is TRBJ2-3, with TRBD2 identical over 13 bases. CDR1 and CDR2 from the germline V gene are MNHNY and SVGAGI (reference sequence). V dropped 5 bases and J dropped 4; count of bases not matched to a gene: 6. There are 16 residues in the CDR3. The CDR3 DNA sequence: TGTGCCAGCAGTACAACTAGCGGGGGGGCCCCAGATACGCAGTATTTT. Its protein product is CASSTTSGGAPDTQYF.

The chain combines TRBV5-5 with TRBJ1-1; D perhaps matches TRBD1 (6 bases). Germline V gene lookup returns CDR1 SGHKS and CDR2 YYEKEE (reference sequence). V was clipped by 0 bases and J by 1 base, with 16 bases between them. The CDR3 contains 17 residues. The CDR3 protein is CASSLAWTAQPNTEAFF. CDR3 nucleotides: TGTGCCAGCAGCTTGGCCTGGACAGCCCAACCGAACACTGAAGCTTTCTTT.

V gene TRBV15 combines with J gene TRBJ1-2, with a possible D match to TRBD1 (5 bases). With 2 bases removed from V and 7 bases from J, the gap between germline ends came to 26 bases. The CDR3 spans 18 residues. Germline CDR1 LNHNV, CDR2 YYDKDF (reference sequence). This chain's CDR3 is CATSRSSKEGRAPSGYTF. In DNA form, the CDR3 reads TGTGCCACCAGCAGATCCTCCAAGGAGGGGCGGGCTCCGTCTGGCTACACCTTC.

The sample holds one count of this clone. The V call is TRBV9, the J call TRBJ2-3; 7 bases are shared with TRBD2. V lost 6 bases and J lost 1; bases outside the gene matches: 8. From germline, CDR1 is SGDLS and CDR2 YYNGEE. This CDR3 region has 15 residues. CDR3 DNA sequence: TGTGCCAGCAAAGGAAGCGGGGTTGGCACAGATACGCAGTATTTT. The encoded protein is CASKGSGVGTDTQYF.

The chain combines TRBV2 with TRBJ2-7; a weak D match, TRBD1 (5 bases). This CDR3 region has 12 residues. The V and J ends lost 3 bases and 6 bases respectively, with 9 bases between them. Looked up from germline, CDR1 is SNHLY and CDR2 is FYNNEI. The CDR3 loop is CASSDVGAEQYF. CDR3 DNA sequence: TGTGCCAGCAGTGACGTAGGGGCCGAGCAGTACTTC.

The V and J genes are TRBV7-2 and TRBJ2-1; 7 bases are a match to TRBD1. The CDR3 extends over 15 amino acids. Germline CDR1 reads SGHTA; CDR2 reads FQGNSA. V dropped 5 bases and J dropped 2; count of bases not matched to a gene: 6. CDR3 in amino acids: CASSKTGIAYNEQFF. CDR3 coding DNA: TGTGCCAGCAGCAAGACAGGGATCGCCTACAATGAGCAGTTCTTC.